Listed below are T cell receptor beta chains from one sample, sequenced in a study of cytomegalovirus exposure and HLA in healthy donors. Method: immunoSEQ multiplex PCR; TCRdb's copy keeps in-frame clones and lacks some. Counted here are around 75,000 clones, about 80% occurring once; the ten biggest clones make up about 3.5%. The sequencing sample was made of PBMCs. These receptors came from a man in his forties or fifties in good health and CMV-seronegative. Each CDR3 is given with its conserved first and last residue. A D gene is named only where the DNA matches it firmly. A row's size may be missing; if present it is once, few, many or a size class.

>TRBD1|TRBJ1-1|TRBV5-1|few
TGCGCCAGCAGCTTTAGACGGGGACAGGGGAACACTGAAGCTTTCTTT
CASSFRRGQGNTEAFF
>.|TRBJ1-1|TRBV15|.
TGTGCCACCTCAAGGACAGCGAACACTGAAGCTTTCTTT
CATSRTANTEAFF
>.|TRBJ1-4|TRBV18|.
TGTGCCAGCTCACAAGGAGCTAGACCTAATGAAAAACTGTTTTTT
CASSQGARPNEKLFF
>.|TRBJ1-1|TRBV19|few
TGTGCCAGTAGTATGGGAGGGGCGGGGAGGACTGAAGCTTTCTTT
CASSMGGAGRTEAFF
>TRBD1|TRBJ1-1|TRBV7-2|.
TGTGCCAGCAGCTTATCAGGGGGCATTTCTGAAGCTTTCTTT
CASSLSGGISEAFF
>TRBD2|TRBJ2-3|TRBV18|.
TGTGCCAGCTCACTCAATAGCGGGGCCCTCACAGATACGCAGTATTTT
CASSLNSGALTDTQYF
>.|TRBJ2-7|TRBV5-1|.
TGCGCCAGCAGTGCTTTACAGGGTTCTTACGAGCAGTACTTC
CASSALQGSYEQYF
>TRBD1|TRBJ2-7|TRBV6-5|few
TGTGCCAGCAGTTATAGACAGGGGGTGGGCGAGCAGTACTTC
CASSYRQGVGEQYF
>.|TRBJ2-7|TRBV30|.
TGTGCCTGGAGTATGGGAGGGGGGGTCTACGAGCAGTACTTC
CAWSMGGGVYEQYF
>TRBD1|TRBJ1-5|TRBV19|.
TGTGCCAGTAGTACTTATGGACAGGGAAGAGATCAGCCCCAGCATTTT
CASSTYGQGRDQPQHF
>TRBD1|TRBJ1-2|TRBV4-1|.
TGCGCCAGCAGCCAGGGGACAGCTAACTATGGCTACACCTTC
CASSQGTANYGYTF
>.|TRBJ1-2|TRBV7-9|few
TGTGCCAGCAGCCCCCCCTGGGGGGACTATGGCTACACCTTC
CASSPPWGDYGYTF
>.|TRBJ1-5|TRBV9|.
TGTGCCAGCAGCCCGCGGCTCGGTAGCAATCAGCCCCAGCATTTT
CASSPRLGSNQPQHF
>TRBD1|TRBJ2-5|TRBV4-3|.
TGCGCCAGCAGCCTTCTCGGGGGACAGGGCCAAGAGACCCAGTACTTC
CASSLLGGQGQETQYF
>TRBD1|TRBJ1-3|TRBV10-3|.
TGTCCCATCAGTCCACAGGGGGCGTACGGAAACACCATATATTTT
CPISPQGAYGNTIYF
>TRBD1|TRBJ1-6|TRBV19|.
TGTGCCAGTAGTATTGGCGGACAGGCGTATAATTCACCCCTCCACTTT
CASSIGGQAYNSPLHF
>.|TRBJ1-1|TRBV5-1|.
TGCGCCAGCAGTCCCGGACCGACGGGGATTGGCACTGAAGCTTTCTTT
CASSPGPTGIGTEAFF
>.|TRBJ2-5|TRBV19|.
TGTGCCAGTAGCCCCGGGGGTTTGGATGAGACCCAGTACTTC
CASSPGGLDETQYF
>TRBD1|TRBJ2-1|TRBV29-1|.
TGCAGCGTTAAGACAGGGCGTAATATGGCTGAGCAGTTCTTC
CSVKTGRNMAEQFF
>.|TRBJ2-1|TRBV10-2|once
TGCGCCAGCACTATGGGAGTTCCCCTCTACAATGAGCAGTTCTTC
CASTMGVPLYNEQFF
>TRBD2|TRBJ2-1|TRBV27|.
TGTGCCAGCAGTTTATACGGCGGGGGGCCTTACAATGAGCAGTTCTTC
CASSLYGGGPYNEQFF
>.|TRBJ1-4|TRBV6-5|few
TGTGCCAGCAGTTACACGACAGCAACTAATGAAAAACTGTTTTTT
CASSYTTATNEKLFF
>.|TRBJ2-7|TRBV2|.
TGTGCCGGAACATACAGGGAATTATCCTACGAGCAGTACTTC
CAGTYRELSYEQYF
>TRBD2|TRBJ2-1|TRBV4-2|.
TGTGCCAGCAGCCAAGAAGCGGGGTTAACCAATGAGCAGTTCTTC
CASSQEAGLTNEQFF
>TRBD1|TRBJ1-4|TRBV9|.
TGTCCCAGCAGCGGACAGACAGGGGCAGGTGAAAAACTGTTTTTT
CPSSGQTGAGEKLFF
>.|TRBJ2-2|TRBV4-1|few
TGCGCCAGCAGCCAAGATACTCCACTTGGGGAGCTGTTTTTT
CASSQDTPLGELFF
>.|TRBJ1-5|TRBV6-5|few
TGTGCCAGCCGCGGACAGTTCAATCAGCCCCAGCATTTT
CASRGQFNQPQHF
>TRBD1|TRBJ1-1|TRBV7-9|.
TGTGCCAGCAGCTCTCGACAGGGAAGAACTGAAGCTTTCTTT
CASSSRQGRTEAFF
>.|TRBJ2-7|TRBV5-6|.
TGTGCCAGCAGCTTGTACGGCAGGGATTATTACGAGCAGTACTTC
CASSLYGRDYYEQYF
>.|TRBJ2-7|TRBV7-9|.
TGTGCCAGCAGCTTAGACGCGGGCGCCTACGAGCAGTACTTC
CASSLDAGAYEQYF
>TRBD2|TRBJ2-1|TRBV27|.
TGTGCCAGCAGTTTGGGGGGGAGCAACAATGAGCAGTTCTTC
CASSLGGSNNEQFF
>.|TRBJ1-2|TRBV6-1|.
TGTGCCAGCAGGGGGGACTTGACAGTCCTCTATGGCTACACCTTC
CASRGDLTVLYGYTF
>TRBD1|TRBJ1-2|TRBV7-9|.
TGTGCCAGCAGCTTAGGGCCGGGACAGAACTATGGCTACACCTTC
CASSLGPGQNYGYTF
>.|TRBJ1-4|TRBV5-4|once
TGTGCCAGCAGCTTTAACGGGTTTAATGAAAAACTGTTTTTT
CASSFNGFNEKLFF
>TRBD2|TRBJ2-2|TRBV10-3|.
TGTGCCATCAGGAACGGACTAGCGGGGGAGCAGAACACCGGGGAGCTGTTTTTT
CAIRNGLAGEQNTGELFF
>TRBD1|TRBJ1-1|TRBV6-4|.
TGTGCCAGCAGATCCGGGACAGGAAACACTGAAGCTTTCTTT
CASRSGTGNTEAFF
>.|TRBJ2-2|TRBV7-2|.
TGTGCCAGCAGCTTTAGGAGGGGAAACACCGGGGAGCTGTTTTTT
CASSFRRGNTGELFF
>.|TRBJ2-7|TRBV4-2|few
TGTGCCAGCAGCCAAGAATCCAGCGCCCACTTGAGATACGAGCAGTACTTC
CASSQESSAHLRYEQYF
>.|TRBJ1-6|TRBV5-5|.
TGTGCCAGCAGCTTTATTGGCACAGCCAATAATTCACCCCTCCACTTT
CASSFIGTANNSPLHF
>.|TRBJ1-2|TRBV7-8|.
TGTGCCAGCAGCTTTTGGGACAAGTCCTGGGGCTACACCTTC
CASSFWDKSWGYTF
>.|TRBJ1-2|TRBV28|.
TGTGCCAGCAGCAACAGAAACCACCCTAACTATGGCTACACCTTC
CASSNRNHPNYGYTF